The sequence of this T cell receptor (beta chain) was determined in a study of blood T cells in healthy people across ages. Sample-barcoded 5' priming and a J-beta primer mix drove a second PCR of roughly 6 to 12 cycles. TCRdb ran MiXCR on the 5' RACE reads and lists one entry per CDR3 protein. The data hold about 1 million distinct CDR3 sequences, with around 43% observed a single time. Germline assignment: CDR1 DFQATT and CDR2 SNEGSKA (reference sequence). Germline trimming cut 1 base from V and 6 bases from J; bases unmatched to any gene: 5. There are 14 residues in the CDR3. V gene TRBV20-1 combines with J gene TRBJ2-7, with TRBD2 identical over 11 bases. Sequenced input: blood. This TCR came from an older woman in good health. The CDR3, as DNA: TGCAGTGCTAGAGTCGTACTAGCGGGAGCCGAGCAGTACTTC. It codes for CSARVVLAGAEQYF.